These 6 T cell receptor beta chains were sequenced from one sample in a study of blood T cell repertoires in COVID-19. Sequencing was performed with immunoSEQ multiplex PCR; in TCRdb, only in-frame clones are kept and a portion is missing. The sample holds some 330,000 clones, about 90% seen once. Specimen: peripheral blood. The receptors here all came from a woman between 25 and 40 years old with COVID-19, enrolled during active disease.

The table lists this clone with a count of one. The V gene is TRBV7-9, the J gene TRBJ1-2; D is perhaps TRBD1 (5 bases). Germline-derived CDR1 and CDR2 are SEHNR and FQNEAQ (reference sequence). V was pared by 10 bases and J by 10 bases, with 19 bases between. This CDR3 region has 12 residues. CDR3 nucleotide sequence: TGTGCCACCTCCCAGGGTTTCTTCGACTACACCTTC. It yields the protein CATSQGFFDYTF.

The rearrangement links TRBV11-1 to TRBJ1-6; 9 nucleotides align to TRBD1. The J segment lost 9 bases and the V segment lost 4 bases, leaving 10 bases of the junction unmatched. The CDR3 totals 16 residues. The germline V gene has CDR1 SGHAT and CDR2 FQDESV (reference sequence). DNA of the CDR3: TGTGCCAGCAGCTCGCGTTCGACAGGGGGTTCTTCACCCCTCCACTTT. This translates into CASSSRSTGGSSPLHF.

The chain couples TRBV14 to TRBJ1-2, with D possibly matching TRBD1 (5 bases). This CDR3 is built from 14 residues. Germline values: CDR1 SGHDN, CDR2 FVKESK. Trimming stripped 1 base from V and 9 bases from J, with 15 bases between. This CDR3 reads CASSQGSGWYSYTF. The CDR3 DNA reads TGTGCCAGCAGCCAAGGGTCAGGGTGGTACAGCTACACCTTC.

In this sample, this clone turned up once. The V gene is TRBV6-5, the J gene TRBJ1-2; a possible D gene is TRBD1 (5 bases). The CDR3 runs 14 residues. The germline CDR1 and CDR2 sequences are MNHEY and SVGAGI. V lost 5 bases to trimming and J lost 7 bases, with 17 bases between them. As DNA, the CDR3 is TGTGCCAGCAGTCAACCTGGGGGGGGAGGTGGCTACACCTTC. Its translation is CASSQPGGGGGYTF.

This chain links TRBV7-2 with TRBJ2-3, with no clear D. This CDR3 has 15 amino acids. Germline-derived CDR1 and CDR2 are SGHTA and FQGNSA. Trimming shortened V by 0 bases and J by 3 bases, and 10 bases separated the two germline ends. CDR3 bases: TGTGCCAGCAGCTTAGCGCGCCAGGTTACAGATACGCAGTATTTT. Protein: CASSLARQVTDTQYF.

The genes are TRBV5-6 and TRBJ1-2; the D is unclear. Per the germline V gene, CDR1 is SGHDT and CDR2 is YYEEEE. The CDR3 sequence is 16 residues long. V was pared by 2 bases and J by 4 bases, with 18 bases between. CDR3 sequence (DNA): TGTGCCAGCAGCTTCCTCTTTTCCGGAGGTCCCTATGGCTACACCTTC. Its protein product is CASSFLFSGGPYGYTF.